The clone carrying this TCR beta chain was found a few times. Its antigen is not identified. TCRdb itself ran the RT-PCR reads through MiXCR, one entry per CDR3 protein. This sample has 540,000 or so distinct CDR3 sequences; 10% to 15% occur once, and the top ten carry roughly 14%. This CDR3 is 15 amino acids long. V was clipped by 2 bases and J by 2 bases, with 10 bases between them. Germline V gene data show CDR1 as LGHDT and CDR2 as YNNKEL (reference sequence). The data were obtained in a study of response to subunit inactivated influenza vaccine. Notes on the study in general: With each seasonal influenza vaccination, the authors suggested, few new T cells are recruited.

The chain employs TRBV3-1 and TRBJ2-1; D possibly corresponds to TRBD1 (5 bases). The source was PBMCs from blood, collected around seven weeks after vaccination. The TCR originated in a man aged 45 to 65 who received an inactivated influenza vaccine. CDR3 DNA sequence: TGTGCCAGCAGCCAAATGGCAGGGACCTACAATGAGCAGTTCTTC. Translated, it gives CASSQMAGTYNEQFF.